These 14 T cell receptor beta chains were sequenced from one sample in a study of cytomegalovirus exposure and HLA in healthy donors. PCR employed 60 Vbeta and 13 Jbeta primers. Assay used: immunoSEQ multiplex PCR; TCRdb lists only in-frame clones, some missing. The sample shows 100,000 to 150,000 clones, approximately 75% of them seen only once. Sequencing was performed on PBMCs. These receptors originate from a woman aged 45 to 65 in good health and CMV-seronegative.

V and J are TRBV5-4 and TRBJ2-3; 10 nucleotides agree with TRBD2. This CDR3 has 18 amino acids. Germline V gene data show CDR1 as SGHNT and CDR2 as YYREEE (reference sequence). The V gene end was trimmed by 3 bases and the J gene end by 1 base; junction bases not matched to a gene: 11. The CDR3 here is CASSWKGLAVMGTDTQYF. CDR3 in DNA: TGTGCCAGCAGCTGGAAAGGACTAGCGGTGATGGGCACAGATACGCAGTATTTT. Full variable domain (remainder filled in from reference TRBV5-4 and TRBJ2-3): ETGVTQSPTHLIKTRGQQVTLRCSSQSGHNTVSWYQQALGQGPQFIFQYYREEENGRGNFPPRFSGLQFPNYSSELNVNALELDDSALYLCASSWKGLAVMGTDTQYFGPGTRLTVL.

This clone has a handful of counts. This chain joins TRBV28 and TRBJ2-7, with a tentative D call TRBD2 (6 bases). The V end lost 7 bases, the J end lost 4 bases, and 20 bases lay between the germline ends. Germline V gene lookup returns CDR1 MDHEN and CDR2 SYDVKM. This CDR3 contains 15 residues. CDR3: CASMVGGPGIYEQYF. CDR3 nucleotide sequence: TGTGCCAGCATGGTCGGGGGACCCGGAATTTACGAGCAGTACTTC.

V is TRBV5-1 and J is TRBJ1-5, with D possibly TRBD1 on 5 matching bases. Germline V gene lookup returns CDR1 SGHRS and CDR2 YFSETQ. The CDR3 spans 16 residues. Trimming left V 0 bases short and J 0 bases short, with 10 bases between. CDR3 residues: CASSLVDSYSNQPQHF. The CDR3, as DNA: TGCGCCAGCAGCTTGGTCGACAGCTATAGCAATCAGCCCCAGCATTTT.

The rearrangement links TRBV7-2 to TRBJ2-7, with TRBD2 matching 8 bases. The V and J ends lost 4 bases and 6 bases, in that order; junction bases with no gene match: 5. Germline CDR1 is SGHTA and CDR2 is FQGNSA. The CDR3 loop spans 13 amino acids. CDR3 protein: CASSYGLATEQYF. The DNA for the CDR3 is TGTGCCAGCAGCTACGGACTAGCAACCGAGCAGTACTTC.

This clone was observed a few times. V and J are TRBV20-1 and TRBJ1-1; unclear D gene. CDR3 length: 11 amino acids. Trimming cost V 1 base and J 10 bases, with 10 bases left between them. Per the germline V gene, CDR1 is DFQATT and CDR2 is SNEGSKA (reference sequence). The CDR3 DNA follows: TGCAGTGCTAGAGGTTGGGCGTTAGCTTTCTTT. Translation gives CSARGWALAFF.

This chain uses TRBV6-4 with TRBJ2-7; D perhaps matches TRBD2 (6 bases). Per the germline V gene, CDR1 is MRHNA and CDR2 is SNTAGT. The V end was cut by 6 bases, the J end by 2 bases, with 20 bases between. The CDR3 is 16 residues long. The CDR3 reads CASREGSSRATYEQYF. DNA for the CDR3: TGTGCCAGCAGGGAGGGGTCTAGCCGCGCAACCTACGAGCAGTACTTC.

CDR3 residues: CASSLLSGIGDEKLFF. DNA of the CDR3: TGTGCCAGCAGCTTGTTATCCGGGATTGGTGACGAAAAACTGTTTTTT. V and J are TRBV5-4 and TRBJ1-4; D gene ambiguous. The germline V and J ends were trimmed by 1 base and 8 bases, with 18 bases remaining between them. Germline loops: CDR1 SGHNT, CDR2 YYREEE (reference sequence). The CDR3 has 16 amino acids.

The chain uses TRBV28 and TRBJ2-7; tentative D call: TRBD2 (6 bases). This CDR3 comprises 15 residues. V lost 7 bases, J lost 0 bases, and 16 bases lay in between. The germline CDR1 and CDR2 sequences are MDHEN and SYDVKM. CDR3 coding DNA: TGTGCCAGCATCTACTCCGGCGGGGTCTCCTACGAGCAGTACTTC. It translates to CASIYSGGVSYEQYF. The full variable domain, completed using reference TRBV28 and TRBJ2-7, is DVKVTQSSRYLVKRTGEKVFLECVQDMDHENMFWYRQDPGLGLRLIYFSYDVKMKEKGDIPEGYSVSREKKERFSLILESASTNQTSMYLCASIYSGGVSYEQYFGPGTRLTVT.

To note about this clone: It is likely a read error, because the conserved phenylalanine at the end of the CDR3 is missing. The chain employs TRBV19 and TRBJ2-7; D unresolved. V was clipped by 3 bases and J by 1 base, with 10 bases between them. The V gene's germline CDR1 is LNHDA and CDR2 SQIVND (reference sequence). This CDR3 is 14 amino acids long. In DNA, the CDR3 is TGTGCCAGTAGTATTCCGGGTCGATCCTACGAGCAGTACCTC. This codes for CASSIPGRSYEQYL.

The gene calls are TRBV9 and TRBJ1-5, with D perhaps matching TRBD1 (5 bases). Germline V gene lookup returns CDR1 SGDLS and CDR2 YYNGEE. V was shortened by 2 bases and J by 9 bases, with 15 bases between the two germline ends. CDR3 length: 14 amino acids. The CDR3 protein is CASSVDAGIGPQHF. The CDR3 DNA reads TGTGCCAGCAGCGTGGACGCAGGGATAGGGCCCCAGCATTTT.

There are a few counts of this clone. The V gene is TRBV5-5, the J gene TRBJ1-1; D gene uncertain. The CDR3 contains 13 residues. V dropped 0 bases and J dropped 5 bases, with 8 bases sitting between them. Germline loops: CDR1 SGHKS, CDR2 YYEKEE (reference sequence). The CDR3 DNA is TGTGCCAGCAGCTTGGTCGAGCGGACTGAAGCTTTCTTT. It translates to CASSLVERTEAFF.

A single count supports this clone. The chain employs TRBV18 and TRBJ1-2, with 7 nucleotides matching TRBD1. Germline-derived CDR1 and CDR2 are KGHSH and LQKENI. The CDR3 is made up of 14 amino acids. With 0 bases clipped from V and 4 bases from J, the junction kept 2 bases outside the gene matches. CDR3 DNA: TGTGCCAGCTCACCACCGGCAGGGGGCTATGGCTACACCTTC. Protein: CASSPPAGGYGYTF.

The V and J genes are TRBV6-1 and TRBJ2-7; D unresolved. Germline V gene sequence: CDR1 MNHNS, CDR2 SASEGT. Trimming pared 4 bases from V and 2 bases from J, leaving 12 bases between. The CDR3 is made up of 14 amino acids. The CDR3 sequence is CASSVRGRAYEQYF. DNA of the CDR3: TGTGCCAGCAGTGTTCGAGGCAGAGCCTACGAGCAGTACTTC.

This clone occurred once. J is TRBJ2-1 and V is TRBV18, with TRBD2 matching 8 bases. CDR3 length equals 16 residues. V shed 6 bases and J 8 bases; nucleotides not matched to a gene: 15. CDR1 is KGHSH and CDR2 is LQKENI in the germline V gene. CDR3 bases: TGTGCCAGCTCTTACGGAATTCAGAGCGGGAGTTATGAGCAGTTCTTC. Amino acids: CASSYGIQSGSYEQFF.